This T cell receptor beta chain was retrieved from a study of lymphopenia after photon versus proton radiotherapy. CDR1 and CDR2 (germline): SEHNR, FQNEAQ (reference sequence). With V trimmed by 4 bases and J by 6 bases, 13 bases remained unmatched. The CDR3 length is 17 residues. Study results and limitations: Post-nadir TCR diversity decline inversely tracked overall survival among those who died. Post-nadir diversity loss with photons came from oligoclonal expansion, particularly CD8+ Temra cells. Relative stability marked proton patients; photon patients lost diversity and naive cells. Better survival with proton therapy was suggested as possible, not demonstrated.

Points on this clone: Its antigen is unknown.

TCRdb's table, derived via immunoSEQ multiplex PCR, lists solely in-frame clones and lacks some. The sample has about 37,000 clones, approximately 81% seen once. The input for sequencing was peripheral blood, taken from a patient treated with photon-based radiotherapy. The chain employs TRBV7-9 and TRBJ2-2; 8 nucleotides match TRBD2. The receptor was derived from a man aged 45-65 years with gastric cancer. CDR3: CASSYTPGTRFAGELFF. The CDR3 nucleotides are TGTGCCAGCAGCTATACGCCCGGGACTAGGTTCGCCGGGGAGCTGTTTTTT.